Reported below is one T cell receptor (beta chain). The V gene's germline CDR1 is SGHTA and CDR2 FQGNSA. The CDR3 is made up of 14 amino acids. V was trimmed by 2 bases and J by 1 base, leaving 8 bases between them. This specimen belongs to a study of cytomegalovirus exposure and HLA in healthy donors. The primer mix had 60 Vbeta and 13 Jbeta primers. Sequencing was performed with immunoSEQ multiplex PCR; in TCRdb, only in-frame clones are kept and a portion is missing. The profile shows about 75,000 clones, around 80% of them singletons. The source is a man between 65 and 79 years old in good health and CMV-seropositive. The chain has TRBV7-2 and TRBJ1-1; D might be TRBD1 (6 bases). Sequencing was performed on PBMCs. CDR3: CASSLTGWNTEAFF. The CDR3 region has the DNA TGTGCCAGCAGCTTAACAGGGTGGAACACTGAAGCTTTCTTT.